The rows below give T cell receptor beta chains drawn from one sample of a study of OX40 agonist ivuxolimab in advanced cancers. Clones were read by immunoSEQ multiplex PCR, and TCRdb kept only the in-frame ones, dropping some. The sample records about 86,000 clones, 75% to 95% being singletons. The sequences come from CD4+ or CD8+ T cells sorted from blood, collected in a trial of the OX40 agonist ivuxolimab. Receptors originate from an adult with an advanced solid tumor such as melanoma, head and neck, liver or kidney cancer. The CDR3 runs from the conserved cysteine through the conserved F or W. The D gene is left open where the match is weak. Size values are once, few and many counts, or a class for expanded clones, and some rows have none.

clone size | J gene | D gene | V gene | CDR3 protein | CDR3 DNA
once | TRBJ2-1 | . | TRBV7-7 | CASSLAPASEQFF | TGTGCTAGCAGCTTAGCGCCTGCCTCTGAGCAGTTCTTC
. | TRBJ2-2 | . | TRBV27 | CASSFAGTGELFF | TGTGCCAGCAGTTTTGCAGGGACCGGGGAGCTGTTTTTT
. | TRBJ2-1 | TRBD2 | TRBV29-1 | CSVEDPSGRTYNEQFF | TGCAGCGTTGAAGATCCCAGCGGGAGGACATACAATGAGCAGTTCTTC
. | TRBJ2-7 | TRBD2 | TRBV2 | CASTSVPYEQYF | TGTGCCAGTACTAGCGTTCCCTACGAGCAGTACTTC
. | TRBJ2-3 | TRBD2 | TRBV5-1 | CASSRGLAVINTDTQYF | TGCGCCAGCAGCCGAGGACTAGCGGTTATCAACACAGATACGCAGTATTTT
once | TRBJ1-5 | . | TRBV7-2 | CASSYGRGGSNQPQHF | TGTGCCAGCAGCTACGGCCGCGGGGGCTCCAATCAGCCCCAGCATTTT
. | TRBJ1-1 | . | TRBV6-5 | CASSYSTSRGEAFF | TGTGCCAGCAGTTACTCTACCTCCCGGGGTGAAGCTTTCTTT
. | TRBJ1-3 | . | TRBV9 | CASSVGAGALSGNTIYF | TGTGCCAGCAGCGTAGGGGCAGGGGCCCTCTCTGGAAACACCATATATTTT
. | TRBJ1-5 | . | TRBV18 | CASSPYSNQPQHF | TGTGCCAGCTCACCCTATAGCAATCAGCCCCAGCATTTT
. | TRBJ1-1 | . | TRBV5-1 | CASSNAGIAANTEAFF | TGCGCCAGCAGCAATGCCGGGATCGCGGCGAACACTGAAGCTTTCTTT
. | TRBJ2-3 | TRBD2 | TRBV5-6 | CASSSGTSGSYVQYF | TGTGCCAGCAGCTCCGGGACTAGCGGGAGTTATGTCCAGTATTTT
. | TRBJ2-7 | TRBD2 | TRBV28 | CASSAAGGPHFLYEQYF | TGTGCCAGCAGTGCGGCGGGAGGGCCCCATTTCCTCTACGAGCAGTACTTC
. | TRBJ2-6 | . | TRBV18 | CASSPRSPTGANVLTF | TGTGCCAGCTCACCACGAAGCCCTACTGGGGCCAACGTCCTGACTTTC
. | TRBJ2-5 | . | TRBV12-2 | CASRLVKEETQYF | TGTGCAAGTCGCTTAGTCAAAGAGGAGACCCAGTACTTC
. | TRBJ2-1 | . | TRBV9 | CASSVDGRGGEQFF | TGTGCCAGCAGCGTAGACGGGAGAGGGGGTGAGCAGTTCTTC
. | TRBJ2-7 | TRBD2 | TRBV5-1 | CASSLTSGVYEQYF | TGCGCCAGCAGTCTTACTAGCGGCGTTTACGAGCAGTACTTC
. | TRBJ2-7 | . | TRBV27 | CASTFKGGYEQYF | TGTGCCAGCACCTTCAAGGGAGGCTACGAGCAGTACTTC
. | TRBJ2-7 | . | TRBV19 | CASSIVAVPDYEQYF | TGTGCCAGTAGTATAGTGGCAGTTCCCGACTACGAGCAGTACTTC
few | TRBJ2-3 | . | TRBV4-1 | CASRHDTDTQYF | TGCGCCAGCAGACACGACACAGATACGCAGTATTTT
few | TRBJ1-5 | TRBD1 | TRBV6-1 | CASSERPDRGNQPQHF | TGTGCCAGCAGTGAAAGGCCGGACAGGGGCAATCAGCCCCAGCATTTT
once | TRBJ2-7 | TRBD1 | TRBV9 | CASSAGWGKGAIGEQYF | TGTGCCAGCAGCGCCGGTTGGGGTAAGGGGGCAATAGGCGAGCAGTACTTC
. | TRBJ2-3 | TRBD2 | TRBV28 | CASRGGLAGGWTDTQYF | TGTGCCAGCAGAGGGGGGTTAGCGGGAGGATGGACAGATACGCAGTATTTT
. | TRBJ2-1 | . | TRBV6-1 | CASSERGEAYNEQFF | TGTGCCAGCAGTGAGAGGGGGGAGGCCTACAATGAGCAGTTCTTC
. | TRBJ2-1 | TRBD1 | TRBV7-9 | CASSSLDRDPDNEQFF | TGTGCCAGCAGTTCACTCGACAGGGACCCCGACAATGAGCAGTTCTTC
. | TRBJ1-4 | TRBD1 | TRBV5-4 | CASSLAGAGGVEKLFF | TGTGCCAGCAGCTTGGCCGGTGCAGGGGGCGTTGAAAAACTGTTTTTT
. | TRBJ2-5 | TRBD1 | TRBV2 | CASRTGTGIKETQYF | TGTGCCAGCAGGACCGGGACAGGTATTAAAGAGACCCAGTACTTC
. | TRBJ2-1 | TRBD1 | TRBV10-3 | CAISITPGTGNYNEQFF | TGTGCCATCAGTATCACTCCCGGGACAGGGAACTACAATGAGCAGTTCTTC
. | TRBJ1-4 | . | TRBV28 | CASTPSGNEKLFF | TGTGCCAGCACCCCCTCCGGGAATGAAAAACTGTTTTTT
. | TRBJ2-2 | . | TRBV19 | CASSIRGIDTGELFF | TGTGCCAGTAGTATTAGGGGGATTGACACCGGGGAGCTGTTTTTT
. | TRBJ1-5 | TRBD1 | TRBV28 | CASSLGTGGRPQHF | TGTGCCAGCAGTTTAGGGACAGGGGGAAGACCCCAGCATTTT
. | TRBJ2-2 | TRBD1 | TRBV9 | CASTRADRANTGELFF | TGTGCCAGCACCCGGGCGGACAGGGCCAACACCGGGGAGCTGTTTTTT
. | TRBJ2-5 | . | TRBV11-2 | CASSLDERTLEETQYF | TGTGCCAGCAGCTTAGATGAGCGGACCCTAGAGGAGACCCAGTACTTC
. | TRBJ2-7 | TRBD2 | TRBV15 | CATRERGAYEQYF | TGTGCCACACGAGAGCGGGGGGCCTACGAGCAGTACTTC
. | TRBJ1-2 | . | TRBV20-1 | CSASAYYGYTF | TGCAGTGCCTCAGCCTACTATGGCTACACCTTC
. | TRBJ2-5 | . | TRBV5-1 | CASSLRGTPGAQETQYF | TGCGCCAGCAGCTTGCGGGGGACCCCAGGGGCACAAGAGACCCAGTACTTC
. | TRBJ1-2 | . | TRBV5-4 | CASSLNYGYTF | TGTGCCAGCAGCCTTAACTATGGCTACACCTTC
once | TRBJ2-5 | TRBD1 | TRBV30 | CAWGQGTTQETQYF | TGTGCCTGGGGACAGGGGACTACCCAAGAGACCCAGTACTTC
. | TRBJ2-5 | TRBD1 | TRBV5-4 | CASSITGTGGSQTQYF | TGTGCCAGCAGCATTACCGGGACAGGGGGCTCTCAGACCCAGTACTTC
few | TRBJ1-3 | . | TRBV6-5 | CASEGRNTIYF | TGTGCCAGCGAGGGCCGGAACACCATATATTTT
. | TRBJ1-5 | TRBD1 | TRBV6-1 | CASSEDTGGGQPQHF | TGTGCCAGCAGTGAAGATACAGGGGGAGGTCAGCCCCAGCATTTT
. | TRBJ2-6 | . | TRBV27 | CASSRETVGSSGANVLTF | TGTGCCAGCAGTCGAGAGACAGTCGGTAGCTCTGGGGCCAACGTCCTGACTTTC
. | TRBJ2-1 | . | TRBV4-2 | CASSQDRQLSQFF | TGTGCCAGCAGCCAAGATCGTCAGCTTTCCCAGTTCTTC
. | TRBJ2-5 | . | TRBV29-1 | CSVGYGTGETQYF | TGCAGCGTTGGATACGGGACCGGAGAGACCCAGTACTTC